The 15 T cell receptor beta chains presented below share a single source sample, sequenced in a study of T-cell reconstitution after alpha-beta-depleted transplantation in children. Researchers prepared the TCRbeta library using unique molecular identifiers, the study reports. TCRdb analysed the PCR reads with MiXCR anew, one entry per CDR3 protein. The sample carries about 130,000 distinct CDR3 sequences, roughly 10% recorded once. The source was PBMCs, mostly from graft donor cells, collected 180 days after TCRalphabeta/CD19-depleted stem cell transplant. These receptors originate from a girl under two years old who had a stem cell transplant for combined immunodeficiency, so the T cells may come from the graft donor.

The chain recombines TRBV12-3 or TRBV12-4 with TRBJ2-3; TRBD1 aligns across 7 bases. V lost 5 bases to trimming and J lost 3 bases; unmatched junction nucleotides: 11. CDR3 length equals 16 residues. The DNA for the CDR3 is TGTGCCAGCAGTCCCCCGACAGGGATTAGGACAGATACGCAGTATTTT. Translation: CASSPPTGIRTDTQYF.

This clonotype was counted between two and nine times. This chain uses TRBV9 with TRBJ2-7; D may match TRBD1 or TRBD2 (5 bases each). Trimming took off 1 base at V and 0 bases at J, with 8 bases between the two ends. This CDR3 is 14 amino acids long. Germline V gene lookup returns CDR1 SGDLS and CDR2 YYNGEE. CDR3 protein: CASSVNGASYEQYF. CDR3 bases: TGTGCCAGCAGCGTAAACGGGGCCTCCTACGAGCAGTACTTC.

This clonotype was seen ten or more times. V gene TRBV7-2 combines with J gene TRBJ2-2, with D unresolved. CDR3 length: 13 amino acids. The V gene lost 1 base and the J gene lost 5 bases, with 5 bases spanning the gap. Germline V gives CDR1 SGHTA, CDR2 FQGNSA. For the CDR3, the DNA is TGTGCCAGCAGCTTAGGGAGAACCGGGGAGCTGTTTTTT. Amino acid sequence: CASSLGRTGELFF.

The chain has TRBV12-3 or TRBV12-4 and TRBJ2-3; D not resolved. The CDR3 sequence is 13 residues long. V was trimmed by 7 bases and J by 5 bases, leaving 13 bases between them. CDR3 sequence reads: CASTPSPGDTQYF. DNA for the CDR3: TGTGCCAGCACTCCCTCTCCGGGAGATACGCAGTATTTT.

This clonotype was detected a few times. One end of the junction varies from germline; a read error may be responsible. The chain couples TRBV7-9 to TRBJ1-1; no reliable D call. The germline CDR1 and CDR2 sequences are SEHNR and FQNEAQ (reference sequence). The CDR3 is 12 residues long. CDR3 protein: CASSLYNSEAFF. The CDR3 coding sequence is TGTGCCAGCAGCTTATATAACAGTGAAGCTTTCTTT.

This clonotype was recorded at least ten times. The chain combines TRBV29-1 with TRBJ2-3; the match to TRBD2 covers 10 bases. CDR1 is SQVTM and CDR2 is ANQGSEA in the germline V gene. The CDR3 totals 14 residues. V shed 6 bases and J 0 bases; nucleotides not matched to a gene: 3. The CDR3 bases are TGCAGCGTCTTAGCGGGAGGAAGCACAGATACGCAGTATTTT. Protein sequence: CSVLAGGSTDTQYF.

The chain is built from TRBV20-1 and TRBJ2-1; TRBD2 matches 7 bases. J was trimmed by 9 bases and V by 7 bases; bases with no gene match: 12. Germline values: CDR1 DFQATT, CDR2 SNEGSKA (reference sequence). This CDR3 spans 13 amino acids. This CDR3 is CSVSSGALVEQFF. CDR3 in DNA: TGCAGTGTATCGAGCGGGGCACTAGTTGAGCAGTTCTTC.

This clonotype was observed a few times. This chain uses TRBV29-1 with TRBJ1-1, with D tentatively TRBD1 (5 bases). Trimming shortened V by 0 bases and J by 9 bases, and 14 bases separated the two germline ends. Per the germline V gene, CDR1 is SQVTM and CDR2 is ANQGSEA. The CDR3 contains 13 residues. Here the CDR3 DNA reads TGCAGCGTTGAAGAGGACAAGCGCTGGAAAGCTTTCTTT. Amino acid sequence: CSVEEDKRWKAFF.

V and J are TRBV20-1 and TRBJ2-7; 7 positions match TRBD2. The germline V gene has CDR1 DFQATT and CDR2 SNEGSKA (reference sequence). V gave up 2 bases and J gave up 2 bases; unmatched junction bases: 15. The CDR3 is 17 amino acids. CDR3 region: CSARKGGQGRVTYEQYF. For the CDR3, the DNA is TGCAGTGCTAGAAAGGGAGGGCAGGGAAGGGTAACCTACGAGCAGTACTTC.

The chain employs TRBV5-6 and TRBJ1-1, with D unclear. Trimming shortened V by 5 bases and J by 5 bases, and 19 bases separated the two germline ends. This CDR3 has 15 amino acids. Germline assignment: CDR1 SGHDT and CDR2 YYEEEE. The CDR3, as DNA: TGTGCCAGCAGTTTCGATGGCGCAAAGTGGACTGAAGCTTTCTTT. This encodes CASSFDGAKWTEAFF.

V gene TRBV7-9 combines with J gene TRBJ1-1; D is perhaps TRBD1 (6 bases). The germline CDR1 and CDR2 sequences are SEHNR and FQNEAQ (reference sequence). Trimming took off 7 bases at V and 3 bases at J, with 12 bases between the two ends. The CDR3 length is 13 residues. The CDR3 DNA reads as TGTGCCAGCAAGGGGGGGGTGGACACTGAAGCTTTCTTT. Translation: CASKGGVDTEAFF. Combining the CDR3 with reference TRBV7-9 and TRBJ1-1 gives the whole variable domain DTGVSQNPRHKITKRGQNVTFRCDPISEHNRLYWYRQTLGQGPEFLTYFQNEAQLEKSRLLSDRFSAERPKGSFSTLEIQRTEQGDSAMYLCASKGGVDTEAFFGQGTRLTVV.

This clonotype has only a few counts. The chain has TRBV20-1 and TRBJ2-2, with 7 bases fitting TRBD2. The CDR3 spans 17 residues. Germline CDR1 and CDR2: DFQATT and SNEGSKA (reference sequence). V dropped 3 bases and J dropped 0; count of bases not matched to a gene: 10. The CDR3 loop reads CSASSAGAFSNTGELFF. Written as DNA, the CDR3 is TGCAGTGCTAGTTCTGCGGGAGCCTTTTCGAACACCGGGGAGCTGTTTTTT.

In this sample, this clonotype turned up many times. The chain joins TRBV5-1 to TRBJ2-3; D is undetermined. The CDR3 is 13 residues long. CDR1 is SGHRS, CDR2 YFSETQ, per germline. The V gene lost 0 bases and the J gene lost 4 bases, with 6 bases spanning the gap. This CDR3 reads CASSLEVADTQYF. The CDR3, as DNA: TGCGCCAGCAGCTTGGAGGTCGCAGATACGCAGTATTTT.

The rearrangement joins TRBV29-1 to TRBJ1-2, with a possible D match to TRBD1 (5 bases). There are 13 residues in the CDR3. Germline V CDR1 and CDR2: SQVTM, ANQGSEA. V gave up 4 bases and J gave up 5 bases, with 14 bases separating them. The CDR3, as DNA: TGCAGCGTTGGGTCCAGGGAAGGATATGGCTACACCTTC. Translated, it gives CSVGSREGYGYTF.

Here the CDR3 reads CASSPGQSSYNEQFF. The CDR3 DNA follows: TGCGCCAGCAGCCCAGGACAGTCCTCCTACAATGAGCAGTTCTTC. The rearrangement uses TRBV5-1 and TRBJ2-1, with D possibly TRBD1 on 6 matching bases. This CDR3 spans 15 amino acids. Germline lookup yields CDR1 SGHRS and CDR2 YFSETQ. The V gene lost 4 bases and the J gene lost 0 bases, with 11 bases spanning the gap.